This T cell receptor beta chain is from a study of shared clonotypes between healthy human individuals. In regard to this clone: This same CDR3 is encoded by further DNA sequences in the sample.

Terminally differentiated effector memory CD45RA+ cells were excluded by CCR7 positive selection of CD45RO-negative cells. Everyone who donated was a Caucasian adult who lived in Nashville, Tennessee. Germline CDR1 PRHDT, CDR2 FYEKMQ (reference sequence). The CDR3 consists of 14 residues. V was clipped by 0 bases and J by 2 bases, with 8 bases between them. Profiling relied on immunoSEQ multiplex PCR, and the TCRdb table lists in-frame clones only, not all of them. Here the sample spans millions of clones, about 95% being singletons. This sequence was found in a man younger than 30 in good health. The rearrangement uses TRBV13 and TRBJ2-7; D call uncertain. The sequenced sample consisted of naive CD8+ T cells sorted from blood. CDR3 coding DNA: TGTGCCAGCAGCTTAGGCCTCCGGACCTACGAGCAGTACTTC. Its protein is CASSLGLRTYEQYF.